The 28 T cell receptor beta chains reported below all come from one sample, sequenced in a study of CD8 T cells in ankylosing spondylitis. From the 5' RACE reads, TCRdb called clonotypes with MiXCR, one entry per CDR3 protein. The sample has a few hundred thousand distinct CDR3 sequences, 20% to 30% seen once; the top ten hold 0.5% to 0.75%. Input material: blood, either unsorted or a sorted T cell fraction (not recorded which). The receptor set was obtained from a male donor with ankylosing spondylitis or in good health (not recorded which).

This clonotype was observed a handful of times. The chain combines TRBV19 with TRBJ2-7; D possibly matches TRBD1 or TRBD2 (5 bases each). V was trimmed by 4 bases and J by 2 bases, leaving 9 bases between them. The CDR3 sequence is 13 residues long. CDR1 LNHDA and CDR2 SQIVND come from the germline V gene (reference sequence). In nucleotides, the CDR3 is TGTGCCAGTAGTAACCCGGGACCCTACGAGCAGTACTTC. The encoded protein is CASSNPGPYEQYF. Complete variable domain (other parts from reference TRBV19 and TRBJ2-7): DGGITQSPKYLFRKEGQNVTLSCEQNLNHDAMYWYRQDPGQGLRLIYYSQIVNDFQKGDIAEGYSVSREKKESFPLTVTSAQKNPTAFYLCASSNPGPYEQYFGPGTRLTVT.

The chain combines TRBV2 with TRBJ2-5; D might be TRBD1 (5 bases). This CDR3 region has 14 residues. Germline V gene data show CDR1 as SNHLY and CDR2 as FYNNEI. Trimming removed 5 bases from V and 4 bases from J, with 14 bases in between. CDR3 in amino acids: CASSLNRLGETQYF. For the CDR3, the DNA is TGTGCCAGCAGTTTAAACAGGTTGGGAGAGACCCAGTACTTC.

Many counts were recorded for this clonotype. The V and J genes are TRBV20-1 and TRBJ2-2; 9 nucleotides align to TRBD2. Germline loops: CDR1 DFQATT, CDR2 SNEGSKA (reference sequence). V trimming: 6 bases; J trimming: 0 bases; junction bases outside the gene matches: 8. The CDR3 has 16 amino acids. The CDR3 loop reads CSASAGGETNTGELFF. CDR3 coding DNA: TGCAGTGCCAGCGCGGGGGGGGAGACGAACACCGGGGAGCTGTTTTTT.

In its sample, this clonotype was seen many times. The chain has TRBV29-1 and TRBJ1-2, with a tentative D call TRBD1 (6 bases). From germline, CDR1 is SQVTM and CDR2 ANQGSEA. Trimming removed 0 bases from V and 4 bases from J, with 15 bases in between. CDR3 length: 15 residues. The CDR3 spells CSVEDQGQIFYGYTF. CDR3 sequence (DNA): TGCAGCGTTGAAGATCAGGGGCAGATCTTCTATGGCTACACCTTC.

The CDR3 loop is CASSFQGAGYEQYF. The CDR3 region has the DNA TGTGCCAGCAGCTTCCAGGGGGCAGGGTACGAGCAGTACTTC. The gene calls are TRBV5-4 and TRBJ2-7; 8 nucleotides match TRBD1. Germline assignment: CDR1 SGHNT and CDR2 YYREEE (reference sequence). This CDR3 region has 14 residues. The trim removed 2 bases at V and 4 bases at J, leaving 5 bases unmatched. The full variable domain, its missing parts supplied by reference TRBV5-4 and TRBJ2-7, is ETGVTQSPTHLIKTRGQQVTLRCSSQSGHNTVSWYQQALGQGPQFIFQYYREEENGRGNFPPRFSGLQFPNYSSELNVNALELDDSALYLCASSFQGAGYEQYFGPGTRLTVT.

This chain links TRBV9 with TRBJ1-6, with a tentative D call TRBD1 (6 bases). The germline V gene has CDR1 SGDLS and CDR2 YYNGEE. This CDR3 has 14 residues. Trimming took 2 bases from V and 8 from J, leaving 11 bases between them. CDR3 loop: CASSVMWGHSPLHF. The CDR3 coding sequence is TGTGCCAGCAGCGTCATGTGGGGGCATTCACCCCTCCACTTT.

The chain couples TRBV6-4 to TRBJ2-7; D call uncertain. CDR3 length: 12 amino acids. CDR1 MRHNA and CDR2 SNTAGT come from the germline V gene. Trimming left V 5 bases short and J 2 bases short, with 7 bases between. The CDR3 protein is CASSWLAYEQYF. The CDR3, as DNA: TGTGCCAGCAGTTGGTTGGCCTACGAGCAGTACTTC.

The chain couples TRBV6-2 or TRBV6-3 to TRBJ2-3; D is unresolved. CDR3 size: 15 residues. Looked up from germline, CDR1 is MNHEY and CDR2 is SVGEGT. The germline V and J ends were trimmed by 2 bases and 0 bases, with 9 bases remaining between them. The CDR3 reads CASSYGATSTDTQYF. For the CDR3, the DNA is TGTGCCAGCAGTTACGGAGCGACTAGCACAGATACGCAGTATTTT.

This clonotype was counted ten times or more. The chain uses TRBV29-1 and TRBJ2-3; the match to TRBD2 covers 8 bases. Germline CDR1 is SQVTM and CDR2 is ANQGSEA. J was trimmed by 3 bases and V by 4 bases; bases with no gene match: 9. The CDR3 spans 15 residues. The CDR3 here is CSVVPTGGGTDTQYF. The CDR3 DNA sequence: TGCAGCGTTGTCCCCACGGGGGGGGGGACAGATACGCAGTATTTT.

This clonotype was found many times. J is TRBJ2-5 and V is TRBV29-1; 12 nucleotides align to TRBD2. The CDR3 consists of 14 residues. Germline trimming cut 5 bases from V and 5 bases from J; bases unmatched to any gene: 6. The germline gives CDR1 SQVTM, CDR2 ANQGSEA. This CDR3 reads CSVLRLAGVETQYF. CDR3 nucleotides: TGCAGCGTTTTGCGACTAGCGGGGGTTGAGACCCAGTACTTC.

The chain's CDR3 is CASIITPGDGGTDTQYF. The DNA of the CDR3 is TGTGCCAGCATTATAACACCGGGAGATGGGGGCACAGATACGCAGTATTTT. This chain connects TRBV2 to TRBJ2-3; a weak D match, TRBD2 (6 bases). The CDR3 totals 17 residues. V shed 7 bases and J shed 1 base, with 21 bases lying between them. The V gene's germline CDR1 is SNHLY and CDR2 FYNNEI. Based on the CDR3 plus reference TRBV2 and TRBJ2-3, the full variable domain is EPEVTQTPSHQVTQMGQEVILRCVPISNHLYFYWYRQILGQKVEFLVSFYNNEISEKSEIFDDQFSVERPDGSNFTLKIRSTKLEDSAMYFCASIITPGDGGTDTQYFGPGTRLTVL.

The chain employs TRBV20-1 and TRBJ1-5, with 9 bases that match TRBD1. V lost 0 bases and J lost 15; bases outside the gene matches: 9. CDR1 DFQATT and CDR2 SNEGSKA come from the germline V gene (reference sequence). This CDR3 comprises 13 residues. This chain's CDR3 is CSARDGGQGPPHF. CDR3 nucleotide sequence: TGCAGTGCTAGAGATGGTGGACAGGGGCCTCCGCATTTT.

CDR3: CSVENVLGETQYF. The CDR3 DNA reads as TGCAGCGTTGAAAATGTGCTTGGAGAGACCCAGTACTTC. The J gene is TRBJ2-5, the V gene TRBV29-1, with D hard to call. This CDR3 spans 13 amino acids. Between the trimmed V and J ends, which lost 2 bases and 4 bases, there was a span of 11 bases. The germline CDR1 and CDR2 sequences are SQVTM and ANQGSEA.

This clonotype came up a few times. The chain uses TRBV13 and TRBJ2-1; TRBD1 matches 7 bases. The V segment lost 2 bases and the J segment 2 bases; nucleotides outside the gene matches: 9. Germline CDR1 PRHDT, CDR2 FYEKMQ (reference sequence). There are 17 residues in the CDR3. In nucleotides, the CDR3 is TGTGCCAGCAGCTTACTCTTCGGGCAGGGGGCCTACAATGAGCAGTTCTTC. Protein sequence: CASSLLFGQGAYNEQFF.

The chain has TRBV5-1 and TRBJ2-7; the D is unclear. The V gene's germline CDR1 is SGHRS and CDR2 YFSETQ. V dropped 4 bases and J dropped 1 base, with 12 bases sitting between them. This CDR3 is 14 amino acids long. The CDR3 nucleotides read TGCGCCAGCAGCCCGGAAGTGACATCCTACGAGCAGTACTTC. It specifies CASSPEVTSYEQYF. Supplemented by reference TRBV5-1 and TRBJ2-7, the full variable domain reads KAGVTQTPRYLIKTRGQQVTLSCSPISGHRSVSWYQQTPGQGLQFLFEYFSETQRNKGNFPGRFSGRQFSNSRSEMNVSTLELGDSALYLCASSPEVTSYEQYFGPGTRLTVT.

The rearrangement joins TRBV12-3 or TRBV12-4 to TRBJ1-4, with D possibly matching TRBD1 (6 bases). Trimming removed 6 bases from V and 12 bases from J, with 17 bases in between. The CDR3 loop spans 13 amino acids. CDR3 region: CASRQGPFGELFF. The CDR3 region has the DNA TGTGCCAGCAGACAGGGTCCTTTTGGGGAACTGTTTTTT.

Concerning this clonotype itself: Since a much larger clone is just one base distant, this may be a read error. This sequence joins TRBV27 and TRBJ2-3; D gene uncertain. The length of the CDR3 is 14 residues. Germline V gene data show CDR1 as MNHEY and CDR2 as SMNVEV (reference sequence). This chain's CDR3 is CSSRRRVSTDTQYF. The CDR3 DNA is TGTTCCAGCAGAAGACGGGTTAGCACAGATACGCAGTATTTT.

This clonotype was counted many times. This chain uses TRBV20-1 with TRBJ1-1, with 8 bases matching TRBD1. The CDR3 totals 14 residues. Losses at the gene ends were 3 bases for V and 6 bases for J; bases not matched to a gene: 9. Germline V CDR1 and CDR2: DFQATT, SNEGSKA (reference sequence). CDR3 sequence reads: CSARGTDRGSEAFF. Written as DNA, the CDR3 is TGCAGTGCTAGGGGGACCGACAGGGGCTCTGAAGCTTTCTTT.

This clonotype was found many times. V is TRBV6-2 or TRBV6-3 and J is TRBJ2-7, with 7 bases fitting TRBD1. The CDR3 runs 12 residues. With V trimmed by 6 bases and J by 5 bases, 4 bases remained unmatched. Per the germline V gene, CDR1 is MNHEY and CDR2 is SVGEGT. CDR3 in amino acids: CASRKGANEQYF. The CDR3 DNA reads as TGTGCCAGCAGAAAGGGGGCCAACGAGCAGTACTTC.

This clonotype was seen repeatedly, ten times or more. The chain links TRBV24-1 to TRBJ2-1, with 10 bases aligning to TRBD1. V lost 3 bases and J lost 8; bases outside the gene matches: 9. The CDR3 runs 16 residues. Per germline, CDR1 KGHDR and CDR2 SFDVKD. The CDR3 loop reads CATSDPTGTGVHEQFF. The CDR3 DNA is TGTGCCACCAGTGATCCGACCGGGACAGGGGTTCATGAGCAGTTCTTC.

The chain carries TRBV12-3 or TRBV12-4 and TRBJ2-5; possible D gene TRBD2, 6 bases. CDR3 length: 14 amino acids. V dropped 3 bases and J dropped 5 bases, with 13 bases sitting between them. The CDR3 loop is CASSFSAGRETQYF. The CDR3 DNA sequence: TGTGCCAGCAGTTTTTCGGCAGGGAGGGAGACCCAGTACTTC.

The J gene is TRBJ2-2, the V gene TRBV7-3; a weak D match, TRBD1 (6 bases). V was cut by 2 bases and J by 7 bases, with 11 bases left in between. The V gene's germline CDR1 is SGHTA and CDR2 FQGTGA. The CDR3 consists of 14 residues. CDR3 region: CASSLGRGNGELFF. The DNA for the CDR3 is TGTGCCAGCAGCTTAGGCAGGGGTAACGGGGAGCTGTTTTTT.

This chain joins TRBV12-3 or TRBV12-4 and TRBJ2-6; D unclear. Between the trimmed V and J ends, which lost 4 bases and 0 bases, there was a span of 7 bases. CDR3 length: 15 amino acids. DNA of the CDR3: TGTGCCAGCAGTTCCCAGAACTCTGGGGCCAACGTCCTGACTTTC. It yields the protein CASSSQNSGANVLTF.

In this sample, this clonotype turned up many times. The rearrangement joins TRBV5-1 to TRBJ2-7; D could derive from TRBD1 or TRBD2 (6 bases each). The CDR3 length is 14 residues. The germline V gene encodes CDR1 SGHRS and CDR2 YFSETQ. The ends were cut back, 1 base at V and 6 bases at J, with 14 bases in the middle. CDR3 DNA sequence: TGCGCCAGCAGCTTGAAGGGGGGCTCCGGCGAGCAGTACTTC. It encodes CASSLKGGSGEQYF. The full variable domain, rest sourced from reference TRBV5-1 and TRBJ2-7, is KAGVTQTPRYLIKTRGQQVTLSCSPISGHRSVSWYQQTPGQGLQFLFEYFSETQRNKGNFPGRFSGRQFSNSRSEMNVSTLELGDSALYLCASSLKGGSGEQYFGPGTRLTVT.

The V gene is TRBV10-3, the J gene TRBJ2-7, with D hard to call. The CDR3 runs to 15 residues. CDR1 and CDR2 (germline): ENHRY, SYGVKD. The V end was cut by 0 bases, the J end by 3 bases, with 12 bases between. CDR3 in amino acids: CAISESTGQSYEQYF. CDR3 bases: TGTGCCATCAGTGAGTCGACCGGTCAGAGCTACGAGCAGTACTTC.

In its sample, this clonotype was seen a few times. The rearrangement joins TRBV20-1 to TRBJ1-1; D is uncertain. Trimming removed 0 bases at V and 4 bases at J, with 9 bases between. The CDR3 spans 13 residues. Germline CDR1 DFQATT, CDR2 SNEGSKA (reference sequence). In DNA, the CDR3 is TGCAGTGCTAGAGATCTTATCCCCACTGAAGCTTTCTTT. Amino acid sequence: CSARDLIPTEAFF.

This clonotype was detected ten times or more. The CDR3 here is CSAFGLAGGRETQYF. The DNA of the CDR3 is TGCAGTGCATTCGGTTTGGCGGGGGGGCGTGAGACCCAGTACTTC. The chain carries TRBV20-1 and TRBJ2-5, with TRBD2 matching 9 bases. The trim removed 6 bases at V and 5 bases at J, leaving 13 bases unmatched. The CDR3 has 15 amino acids. Germline V gene data show CDR1 as DFQATT and CDR2 as SNEGSKA (reference sequence).

The table lists this clonotype with many counts. The chain has TRBV20-1 and TRBJ1-6; tentatively, D is TRBD1 (5 bases). The CDR3 is 15 residues long. The germline V and J ends were trimmed by 4 bases and 4 bases, with 14 bases remaining between them. Per the germline V gene, CDR1 is DFQATT and CDR2 is SNEGSKA (reference sequence). CDR3 sequence: CSATYSGQYNSPLHF. As DNA, the CDR3 is TGCAGTGCTACGTACTCGGGGCAGTATAATTCACCCCTCCACTTT.